These 6 T cell receptor beta chains share one sample of origin, sequenced in a study of T cells in tumors after PD-1 blockade. Sequenced by immunoSEQ multiplex PCR; TCRdb stores in-frame clones only, minus some. The sample lists tens of thousands of clones, roughly 70% seen once, with approximately 4.5% in the top ten. The sample in question was PBMCs, obtained after anti-PD-1 treatment. Receptors were obtained from a human donor with basal cell carcinoma.

The chain couples TRBV6-5 to TRBJ2-3; D is perhaps TRBD2 (6 bases). The germline gives CDR1 MNHEY, CDR2 SVGAGI. The ends were cut back, 6 bases at V and 4 bases at J, with 17 bases in the middle. There are 15 residues in the CDR3. As DNA, the CDR3 is TGTGCCAGCAGCCTCCTCGGGGGAGGAGCAGATACGCAGTATTTT. Residues: CASSLLGGGADTQYF.

The chain employs TRBV12-3 or TRBV12-4 and TRBJ1-1; TRBD1 matches 8 bases. This CDR3 spans 12 amino acids. J was trimmed by 5 bases and V by 6 bases; bases with no gene match: 2. CDR3 loop: CASSRTGTEAFF. In DNA form, the CDR3 reads TGTGCCAGCAGCCGGACAGGGACTGAAGCTTTCTTT.

The genes are TRBV28 and TRBJ1-1; D is undetermined. V was clipped by 7 bases and J by 0 bases, with 15 bases between them. Per the germline V gene, CDR1 is MDHEN and CDR2 is SYDVKM. The CDR3 extends over 15 amino acids. The CDR3 sequence: CASTIPGLMNTEAFF. DNA for the CDR3: TGTGCCAGCACCATCCCGGGCCTCATGAACACTGAAGCTTTCTTT.

CDR3 sequence reads: CASSLRYRANYGYTF. The CDR3 bases are TGTGCCAGCAGCTTAAGGTATAGGGCGAACTATGGCTACACCTTC. The chain couples TRBV7-2 to TRBJ1-2; the D is unclear. Trimming pared 2 bases from V and 2 bases from J, leaving 12 bases between. This CDR3 has 15 amino acids. Germline CDR1 is SGHTA and CDR2 is FQGNSA.

This chain uses TRBV7-2 with TRBJ2-7; maybe TRBD2 (5 bases). The CDR3 has 14 amino acids. Germline V gene lookup returns CDR1 SGHTA and CDR2 FQGNSA. Trimming left V 1 base short and J 2 bases short, with 9 bases between. The CDR3 DNA reads as TGTGCCAGCAGCTTAGGACTATTTCCCTACGAGCAGTACTTC. Protein sequence: CASSLGLFPYEQYF.

The chain carries TRBV2 and TRBJ1-2; possible D gene TRBD1, 5 bases. Germline-derived CDR1 and CDR2 are SNHLY and FYNNEI. This CDR3 region has 13 residues. V was cut by 7 bases and J by 1 base, with 10 bases left in between. The CDR3 DNA reads as TGTGCCAGCAAGCAGGGCGGTAACTATGGCTACACCTTC. Protein: CASKQGGNYGYTF.